The 17 T cell receptor beta chains below come from one sample, sequenced in a study of blood T cell repertoires in COVID-19. Sequenced by immunoSEQ multiplex PCR; TCRdb stores in-frame clones only, minus some. The table records about 160,000 clones, roughly 85% of them present only once. The sample comprised peripheral blood. These receptor sequences come from a human donor with acute or convalescent COVID-19. The donor label of this sample is uncertain.

This rearrangement joins TRBV7-6 to TRBJ1-4; tentatively, D is TRBD1 (5 bases). CDR3 length: 13 amino acids. Germline CDR1 SGHVS, CDR2 FNYEAQ. Trimming shortened V by 3 bases and J by 8 bases, and 10 bases separated the two germline ends. The CDR3 protein is CASSFDSGEKLFF. CDR3 bases: TGTGCCAGCAGCTTCGACAGTGGAGAAAAACTGTTTTTT.

The rearrangement uses TRBV2 and TRBJ1-2; no firm D call. Trimming pared 2 bases from V and 14 bases from J, leaving 18 bases between. CDR1 and CDR2 (germline): SNHLY, FYNNEI. This CDR3 is built from 13 residues. CDR3 coding DNA: TGTGCCAGCAGTGAAATTGGGCCTATTGCCGGAACCTTC. Protein: CASSEIGPIAGTF. The full variable domain, with the rest looked up from reference TRBV2 and TRBJ1-2, is EPEVTQTPSHQVTQMGQEVILRCVPISNHLYFYWYRQILGQKVEFLVSFYNNEISEKSEIFDDQFSVERPDGSNFTLKIRSTKLEDSAMYFCASSEIGPIAGTFGSGTRLTVV.

This clone was recorded once. The CDR3 reads CAWSFPLNTEAFF. The CDR3 DNA follows: TGTGCCTGGAGTTTCCCGTTGAACACTGAAGCTTTCTTT. The chain couples TRBV30 to TRBJ1-1; D remains ambiguous. V was shortened by 2 bases and J by 0 bases, with 7 bases between the two germline ends. CDR3 length: 13 amino acids. The germline V gene encodes CDR1 GTSNPN and CDR2 SVGIG (reference sequence).

The sample holds one count of this clone. The CDR3 sequence: CASSQGGHLNEKLFF. The CDR3 region has the DNA TGTGCCAGCAGCCAAGGGGGCCACCTTAATGAAAAACTGTTTTTT. The genes are TRBV4-2 and TRBJ1-4; D may be TRBD1 (5 bases). CDR1 LGHNA and CDR2 YNFKEQ come from the germline V gene. V lost 1 base to trimming and J lost 4 bases, with 10 bases between them. The CDR3 runs to 15 residues.

The chain links TRBV2 to TRBJ1-1, with D maybe TRBD1 (6 bases). Trimming cost V 1 base and J 0 bases, with 12 bases left between them. Germline V lookup: CDR1 SNHLY, CDR2 FYNNEI. The CDR3 is made up of 16 amino acids. The CDR3 sequence is CASSEVPGAMNTEAFF. The DNA for the CDR3 is TGTGCCAGCAGTGAAGTCCCAGGGGCCATGAACACTGAAGCTTTCTTT.

This sequence joins TRBV19 and TRBJ1-5, with 10 bases aligning to TRBD1. The CDR3 has 16 residues. The germline V gene has CDR1 LNHDA and CDR2 SQIVND (reference sequence). Trimming at V came to 7 bases and at J to 1 base, leaving 7 bases not matched to a gene. CDR3 DNA sequence: TGTGCCAGTACCCCGACAGGGGGCCCCAGCAATCAGCCCCAGCATTTT. Protein product: CASTPTGGPSNQPQHF.

The rearrangement uses TRBV18 and TRBJ1-1; 7 bases align to TRBD1. Trimming cost V 3 bases and J 0 bases; bases outside gene matches: 4. In germline, CDR1 is KGHSH, CDR2 LQKENI. This CDR3 has 15 residues. The chain's CDR3 is CASSPDRVVNTEAFF. The CDR3 DNA follows: TGTGCCAGCTCACCCGACAGGGTTGTGAACACTGAAGCTTTCTTT.

The CDR3 DNA reads TGCGCCAGCAGCTTGTCGACAGGGGGCATGGTCTATGAGCAGTTCTTC. This translates into CASSLSTGGMVYEQFF. The chain joins TRBV5-1 to TRBJ2-1, with 10 positions matching TRBD1. The germline CDR1 and CDR2 sequences are SGHRS and YFSETQ. The CDR3 runs 16 residues. V dropped 1 base and J dropped 8; count of bases not matched to a gene: 9.

The CDR3 sequence is CASSYLSEAFF. The CDR3 region has the DNA TGTGCCAGCAGTTACTTGAGCGAAGCTTTCTTT. The V and J genes are TRBV6-5 and TRBJ1-1, with unresolved D. The CDR3 contains 11 residues. CDR1 is MNHEY, CDR2 SVGAGI, per germline. Trimming took 1 base from V and 8 from J, leaving 5 bases between them.

This sequence joins TRBV14 and TRBJ2-7, with TRBD1 as a possible D gene (6 bases). In germline, CDR1 is SGHDN, CDR2 FVKESK. With 6 bases removed from V and 3 bases from J, the gap between germline ends came to 18 bases. The CDR3 runs to 15 residues. The CDR3 reads CASSLFSGQGYEQYF. In DNA form, the CDR3 reads TGTGCCAGCAGTCTCTTCTCGGGACAAGGCTACGAGCAGTACTTC.

V and J are TRBV7-8 and TRBJ1-5; 7 bases agree with TRBD1. This CDR3 is 15 amino acids long. After removal of 2 bases from V and 2 bases from J, the junction contained 3 bases not matched to a gene. Per the germline V gene, CDR1 is SGHVS and CDR2 is FQNEAQ. The DNA for the CDR3 is TGTGCCAGCAGCTTAAAGGGGGCGGGCAATCAGCCCCAGCATTTT. It codes for CASSLKGAGNQPQHF.

The chain links TRBV21-1 to TRBJ2-1; TRBD1, as called in the table, went unchecked against the DNA. TRBV21-1 is reported as a pseudogene. The CDR3 spans 16 residues. CDR3 sequence reads: CASSTGDRGSYNEQFF. In nucleotides, the CDR3 is TGTGCCAGCAGCACCGGGGACAGGGGTTCCTACAATGAGCAGTTCTTC.

This sequence joins TRBV24-1 and TRBJ1-1; TRBD1 might be the D (5 bases). Germline-derived CDR1 and CDR2 are KGHDR and SFDVKD. This CDR3 spans 12 amino acids. Between the trimmed V and J ends, which lost 3 bases and 8 bases, there was a span of 9 bases. This chain's CDR3 is CATSDDSLEAFF. CDR3 in DNA: TGTGCCACCAGTGATGACAGCCTCGAAGCTTTCTTT.

This clone was observed once. The rearrangement joins TRBV6-2 or TRBV6-3 to TRBJ2-5, with D hard to call. The germline V gene has CDR1 MNHEY and CDR2 SVGEGT. V dropped 5 bases and J dropped 7 bases, with 11 bases sitting between them. This CDR3 has 12 residues. CDR3 in amino acids: CASSPRYGTQYF. The CDR3 region has the DNA TGTGCCAGCAGTCCCCGGTATGGGACCCAGTACTTC.

This clone appeared a few times. The chain employs TRBV5-6 and TRBJ2-2; weak D call: TRBD1 (5 bases). V was shortened by 4 bases and J by 1 base, with 14 bases between the two germline ends. Per the germline V gene, CDR1 is SGHDT and CDR2 is YYEEEE. The CDR3 length is 16 residues. The CDR3 loop reads CASSRGFRVNTGELFF. The DNA of the CDR3 is TGTGCCAGCAGCCGTGGGTTCAGGGTGAACACCGGGGAGCTGTTTTTT.

J is TRBJ2-7 and V is TRBV5-1, with 9 bases identical to TRBD1. There are 13 residues in the CDR3. Germline V lookup: CDR1 SGHRS, CDR2 YFSETQ. With V trimmed by 5 bases and J by 7 bases, 7 bases remained unmatched. CDR3 in amino acids: CASSSGQGWEQYF. As DNA, the CDR3 is TGCGCCAGCAGTTCGGGACAGGGATGGGAGCAGTACTTC. Using reference TRBV5-1 and TRBJ2-7 for the parts outside the CDR3, the full variable domain is KAGVTQTPRYLIKTRGQQVTLSCSPISGHRSVSWYQQTPGQGLQFLFEYFSETQRNKGNFPGRFSGRQFSNSRSEMNVSTLELGDSALYLCASSSGQGWEQYFGPGTRLTVT.

The chain combines TRBV5-6 with TRBJ2-5, with D possibly matching TRBD1 (6 bases). Trimming removed 3 bases from V and 3 bases from J, with 9 bases in between. Per germline, CDR1 SGHDT and CDR2 YYEEEE. CDR3 length equals 13 residues. In DNA, the CDR3 is TGTGCCAGCAGCTGGGGGCCCAAAGAGACCCAGTACTTC. It codes for CASSWGPKETQYF.